A single sample gave rise to the 23 T cell receptor beta chains below, sequenced in a study of T cell responses to AZD1222 COVID-19 vaccine. The assay was immunoSEQ multiplex PCR, and TCRdb's table has in-frame clones only and misses some. The sample shows 100,000 to 150,000 clones, nearly 95% of them seen only once. The sample here was peripheral blood, taken on day 0 of AZD1222 vaccination. The receptors here all came from an adult in good health.

The genes are TRBV27 and TRBJ1-3; D is ambiguous. The CDR3 is 11 amino acids. Germline CDR1 is MNHEY and CDR2 is SMNVEV (reference sequence). V was clipped by 5 bases and J by 9 bases, with 8 bases between them. The CDR3 is CASSRDGTIYF. The CDR3 DNA follows: TGTGCCAGCAGTCGAGACGGCACCATATATTTT.

V usage is TRBV7-8 and J usage is TRBJ1-2; D may be TRBD1 (6 bases). This CDR3 region has 15 residues. The V end was cut by 5 bases, the J end by 4 bases, with 17 bases between. Germline V lookup: CDR1 SGHVS, CDR2 FQNEAQ. This chain's CDR3 is CASSPKRTDFYGYTF. The CDR3 DNA reads as TGTGCCAGCAGCCCGAAGAGGACAGACTTCTATGGCTACACCTTC.

This clone appeared once. J is TRBJ1-1 and V is TRBV5-4, with a weak D call TRBD1 (6 bases). In germline, CDR1 is SGHNT, CDR2 YYREEE (reference sequence). The V gene lost 1 base and the J gene lost 4 bases, with 14 bases spanning the gap. CDR3 length: 15 amino acids. CDR3 amino acids: CASSLIGAGATEAFF. In DNA, the CDR3 is TGTGCCAGCAGCTTGATAGGGGCAGGGGCCACTGAAGCTTTCTTT.

This chain links TRBV30 with TRBJ1-2, with D possibly matching TRBD1 (5 bases). Germline CDR1 GTSNPN, CDR2 SVGIG (reference sequence). The germline V and J ends were trimmed by 4 bases and 0 bases, with 9 bases remaining between them. The CDR3 runs to 13 residues. Written as DNA, the CDR3 is TGTGCCTGGAAGGGGATCTCTAACTATGGCTACACCTTC. Residues: CAWKGISNYGYTF.

This clone has just one count. The chain employs TRBV10-1 and TRBJ1-1; the D gene is possibly TRBD1 (6 bases). Germline V CDR1 and CDR2: WNHNN, SYGVQD (reference sequence). This CDR3 spans 13 amino acids. Deletions cut 6 bases from V and 2 bases from J, with 10 bases between. Written as DNA, the CDR3 is TGCGCCAGCAGGAGGGGGGAAAACACTGAAGCTTTCTTT. Translation: CASRRGENTEAFF.

The chain is built from TRBV7-9 and TRBJ2-3; TRBD2 matches at 9 bases. Germline CDR1 SEHNR, CDR2 FQNEAQ (reference sequence). This CDR3 region has 16 residues. V dropped 2 bases and J dropped 2; count of bases not matched to a gene: 5. The CDR3 nucleotides are TGTGCCAGCAGCTTAACAGCGGGGGGCTACACAGATACGCAGTATTTT. It is translated as CASSLTAGGYTDTQYF.

This chain links TRBV5-8 with TRBJ2-1; 12 nucleotides align to TRBD2. The CDR3 spans 16 residues. Per the germline V gene, CDR1 is SGHTS and CDR2 is YDEGEE. Trimming cost V 4 bases and J 4 bases; bases outside gene matches: 6. CDR3 amino acids: CASSTVGLAGYNEQFF. The CDR3 bases are TGTGCCAGCAGCACCGTCGGACTAGCGGGGTACAATGAGCAGTTCTTC.

The chain uses TRBV19 and TRBJ1-2; TRBD1 matches at 7 bases. This CDR3 has 17 residues. From germline, CDR1 is LNHDA and CDR2 SQIVND (reference sequence). With 5 bases clipped from V and 0 bases from J, the junction kept 12 bases outside the gene matches. CDR3 sequence: CASSYTRPGTANYGYTF. As DNA, the CDR3 is TGTGCCAGTAGTTACACCCGCCCCGGGACAGCTAACTATGGCTACACCTTC.

The chain links TRBV5-1 to TRBJ2-2; 8 bases match TRBD2. The CDR3 runs 16 residues. The germline gives CDR1 SGHRS, CDR2 YFSETQ. Unmatched junction bases numbered 5, after V lost 2 bases and J lost 2 bases. The DNA of the CDR3 is TGCGCCAGCAGCTTTTTAACTAGCGGAAACACCGGGGAGCTGTTTTTT. Its protein product is CASSFLTSGNTGELFF.

This clone was seen more than once but under ten times. The chain recombines TRBV28 with TRBJ2-7, with 10 positions matching TRBD1. Trimming removed 3 bases from V and 4 bases from J; junction bases left unmatched: 9. From germline, CDR1 is MDHEN and CDR2 SYDVKM. The CDR3 extends over 16 amino acids. CDR3 DNA sequence: TGTGCCAGCAGTTTTTCAGGAGGACAGGGGGAGTACGAGCAGTACTTC. Its translation is CASSFSGGQGEYEQYF.

The genes are TRBV4-1 and TRBJ1-2; weak D call: TRBD1 (5 bases). From germline, CDR1 is MGHRA and CDR2 YSYEKL. The CDR3 consists of 14 residues. Trimming cost V 0 bases and J 4 bases, with 9 bases left between them. CDR3 DNA sequence: TGCGCCAGCAGCCAAGATCGGGGCGGCTATGGCTACACCTTC. Amino acids: CASSQDRGGYGYTF.

This sequence joins TRBV4-1 and TRBJ1-5; D perhaps matches TRBD1 (5 bases). This CDR3 has 15 amino acids. V was cut by 0 bases and J by 7 bases, with 13 bases left in between. Germline V gene data show CDR1 as MGHRA and CDR2 as YSYEKL. The CDR3 DNA sequence: TGCGCCAGCAGCCAAGAATCAGGGCAAAACCAGCCCCAGCATTTT. It yields the protein CASSQESGQNQPQHF.

The V call is TRBV5-6, the J call TRBJ1-2, with D maybe TRBD1 (5 bases). V lost 4 bases, J lost 6 bases, and 10 bases lay in between. Per the germline V gene, CDR1 is SGHDT and CDR2 is YYEEEE. The length of the CDR3 is 12 residues. DNA of the CDR3: TGTGCCAGCAGCCCGGGGGGAGATGGCTACACCTTC. Protein product: CASSPGGDGYTF.

The J gene is TRBJ2-2, the V gene TRBV9, with TRBD2 as a possible D gene (7 bases). Trimming left V 4 bases short and J 2 bases short, with 15 bases between. From germline, CDR1 is SGDLS and CDR2 YYNGEE. CDR3 length: 16 amino acids. The CDR3 region is CASSPGGGGNTGELFF. In DNA form, the CDR3 reads TGTGCCAGCAGCCCGGGTGGCGGGGGCAACACCGGGGAGCTGTTTTTT. Complete variable domain (other parts from reference TRBV9 and TRBJ2-2): DSGVTQTPKHLITATGQRVTLRCSPRSGDLSVYWYQQSLDQGLQFLIQYYNGEERAKGNILERFSAQQFPDLHSELNLSSLELGDSALYFCASSPGGGGNTGELFFGEGSRLTVL.

The chain has TRBV7-9 and TRBJ2-2, with D possibly called TRBD1 or TRBD2 (5 bases each). Germline V gives CDR1 SEHNR, CDR2 FQNEAQ (reference sequence). The germline V and J ends were trimmed by 5 bases and 6 bases, with 19 bases remaining between them. This CDR3 is built from 16 residues. The CDR3 DNA reads TGTGCCAGCAGCCCAATGGGAGAGGGGAAGGCCGGGGAGCTGTTTTTT. Amino acids: CASSPMGEGKAGELFF.

This sequence joins TRBV5-1 and TRBJ1-1; D uncertain. Germline values: CDR1 SGHRS, CDR2 YFSETQ. The CDR3 loop spans 17 amino acids. V lost 0 bases to trimming and J lost 0 bases, with 15 bases between them. CDR3 nucleotides: TGCGCCAGCAGCTTGGCCATAGCGACTCCCATGAACACTGAAGCTTTCTTT. Encoded protein: CASSLAIATPMNTEAFF.

This clone was found once. The chain couples TRBV9 to TRBJ1-6; 8 nucleotides align to TRBD1. Trimming removed 0 bases from V and 7 bases from J; junction bases left unmatched: 3. Looked up from germline, CDR1 is SGDLS and CDR2 is YYNGEE. CDR3 length: 15 residues. CDR3 loop: CASSVGDRTNSPLHF. For the CDR3, the DNA is TGTGCCAGCAGCGTAGGGGACAGGACCAATTCACCCCTCCACTTT.

The rearrangement joins TRBV9 to TRBJ1-4; D is ambiguous. Per the germline V gene, CDR1 is SGDLS and CDR2 is YYNGEE. The CDR3 consists of 14 residues. V lost 2 bases to trimming and J lost 8 bases, with 13 bases between them. The CDR3, as DNA: TGTGCCAGCAGCGTCGACGAAGTAACAGAAAAACTGTTTTTT. Encoded protein: CASSVDEVTEKLFF.

The CDR3 sequence: CAGSGVRLETQYF. The CDR3, as DNA: TGTGCCGGATCCGGAGTTCGTTTGGAGACCCAGTACTTC. The rearrangement uses TRBV6-5 and TRBJ2-5; D gene uncertain. The germline V gene has CDR1 MNHEY and CDR2 SVGAGI. V lost 11 bases, J lost 5 bases, and 18 bases lay in between. This CDR3 is 13 amino acids long.

This clone was seen just once. V gene TRBV6-5 combines with J gene TRBJ2-7; TRBD1 matches at 8 bases. Trimming took 4 bases from V and 4 from J; bases not matched to a gene: 6. CDR3 length equals 14 residues. Germline assignment: CDR1 MNHEY and CDR2 SVGAGI. CDR3 region: CASSSRTGKYEQYF. The CDR3 DNA follows: TGTGCCAGCAGTTCCAGGACAGGGAAATACGAGCAGTACTTC.

The chain links TRBV2 to TRBJ1-1; D may be TRBD1 (5 bases). With 6 bases removed from V and 4 bases from J, the gap between germline ends came to 12 bases. The CDR3 covers 13 residues. CDR1 is SNHLY, CDR2 FYNNEI, per germline. For the CDR3, the DNA is TGTGCCAGCAGGAGGAGGGACGGCACTGAAGCTTTCTTT. Amino acids: CASRRRDGTEAFF.

The V and J genes are TRBV6-5 and TRBJ1-1; D not certain. CDR3 size: 14 residues. Germline V gene lookup returns CDR1 MNHEY and CDR2 SVGAGI. Trimming left V 6 bases short and J 2 bases short, with 13 bases between. In DNA form, the CDR3 reads TGTGCCAGCAGCCTACTATCTACTAACACTGAAGCTTTCTTT. Translated: CASSLLSTNTEAFF.

The chain employs TRBV3-1 (or the pseudogene TRBV3-2) and TRBJ1-1, with 10 bases identical to TRBD1. Trimming cost V 8 bases and J 3 bases; bases outside gene matches: 6. Germline loops: CDR1 LGHDT, CDR2 YNNKEL (reference sequence). CDR3 length: 14 amino acids. The CDR3 loop is CASQRTGGDTEAFF. CDR3 in DNA: TGTGCCAGCCAAAGGACAGGGGGTGACACTGAAGCTTTCTTT.